This TCR beta chain was captured by sequencing in a study of T cell responses to AZD1222 COVID-19 vaccine. Study observations and caveats: Samples come after the peak T cell response, not at day 14. White British donors predominated, females outnumbered males, and clonal diversity was possibly underestimated. Dominant at 160-218 and 743-854, vaccine-associated CD4 TCRs also spanned spike. Compared with day 0, the breadth and depth of the Spike-specific TCR repertoire rose significantly after two doses of AZD1222.

Remarks on this clone: Its matching antigen is unknown.

Only in-frame clones appear in the TCRdb table, and some are missing; sequencing was by immunoSEQ multiplex PCR. The sample lists 150,000 to 200,000 clones; 94% were seen once. The receptor was derived from an adult in good health. This sample comprised peripheral blood, obtained on day 0 of AZD1222 vaccination.

CDR3 protein: CASSVGMDSNQPQHF. CDR3 sequence (DNA): TGTGCCAGCAGCGTAGGGATGGACAGCAATCAGCCCCAGCATTTT. The V and J genes are TRBV9 and TRBJ1-5, with D uncertain. V was pared by 0 bases and J by 1 base, with 8 bases between. Germline assignment: CDR1 SGDLS and CDR2 YYNGEE. The CDR3 is 15 amino acids.